This T cell receptor beta chain originates from a study of blood T cell repertoires in COVID-19 (dated by TCRdb to between 2020 and 2021). Describing the broader study: Samples covering the acute and convalescent phases of COVID-19 were provided by collaborators in the United States, Italy and Spain. The prospective study material was composed of cDNA or gDNA derived from T cells, B-cell-depleted T cells, or PBMCs. Subjects who had been exposed to COVID-19, were actively infected with it, or had recovered from it provided the deeply sampled blood TCRbeta repertoires that made up the dataset. A freely available public database, intended as a resource for researchers studying the immune response to SARS-CoV-2, is where the repertoires were released. Samples were obtained from the ongoing ImmuneRACE study (first 160 participants) and from 1,254 subjects provided by 6 global collaborators. Nearly every sample came with metadata listing a de-identified subject ID, COVID-19 status, age in years and sex. Where available, HLA class I and class II types were obtained from metadata supplied by the sample provider rather than from assay-based typing. The investigation overall reported the following: How much clinical and demographic metadata was included differed by source and by participant, and the metadata was provided uncurated.

With respect to this clone: There is no known antigen for this receptor. No clone much larger than this one lies a single base away; base qualities are absent.

Collaborating institutions collected whole blood in K2EDTA tubes following their own protocols. For TCRbeta analysis, collaborators shipped samples as frozen whole blood, isolated PBMCs, or DNA extracted from either of those sample types. Germline trimming amounts to 3 bases on V and 3 bases on J, with 7 as the count of junction bases outside the gene matches. The CDR3 sequence holds 16 residues, the cysteine and phenylalanine included. The kept DNA is CDR3 alone, 48 bases in frame from the first base. Looking up the germline V gene (reference sequence) yields CDR1 LGHDT and CDR2 YNNKEL. TCRbeta CDR3 regions were amplified from genomic DNA using the immunoSEQ Assay, a bias-controlled multiplex PCR. In the source study's methods: Nucleated cell counts per sample were estimated from amplification of reference gene primers within the assay. To quantify the absolute abundance of each unique TCRbeta CDR3 rearrangement, sequence reads were collapsed and filtered. For each sample, productive Simpson clonality was calculated as the square root of Simpson's diversity index over productive rearrangements. TCRdb provides this immuneACCESS table in a form limited to in-frame rearrangements. Some clones are lacking; in checked studies, under half of them reflect an unresolved V gene, and why the rest are absent is not known. Clonal size and the V and J genes are those of that table, whereas D and trimming came from the DNA. The sample includes approximately 35,000 clones, with more than 70% observed a single time. 40% to 50% of the sample rests with the top ten.

Recombination joined TRBV3-1 (or the pseudogene TRBV3-2) with TRBJ1-5, with 8 bases matching TRBD1. This TCR derives from a human donor in a cohort sampled during active COVID-19. Sequences were obtained from peripheral blood. The DNA sequence is given as TGTGCCAGCAGCCAGCGGACAGGGCCAGCCAATCAGCCCCAGCATTTT. Translated, it reads CASSQRTGPANQPQHF.